A selection of T cell receptor beta chains follows, all from one sample in a study of CD8 T cells in Susac syndrome. TCRdb reanalysed the immunoSEQ multiplex PCR reads using MiXCR and keeps one entry per CDR3 protein. Seen here are around 99,000 distinct CDR3 sequences, about 95% observed once, and the top ten hold under 0.1%. Input material: CD4+ T cells from PBMCs. The receptors shown here come from a human donor in good health. Both conserved end residues are trimmed from each CDR3.

V: TRBV7-2; J: TRBJ2-3; CDR3: ASSEAGTSTDTQY
V: TRBV20-1; J: TRBJ2-3; CDR3: SARDLVGAGTDTQY
V: TRBV5-6; J: TRBJ2-7; CDR3: ASNETGN
V: TRBV9; J: TRBJ2-1; CDR3: ASSVVGALGEQF
V: TRBV6-5; J: TRBJ2-7; CDR3: ASRNPYEQY
V: TRBV7-3; J: TRBJ2-3; CDR3: ASSLELTDTQY
V: TRBV6-2/TRBV6-3; J: TRBJ2-5; CDR3: ASSYNPAQRSPNLEETQY
V: TRBV10-3; J: TRBJ2-1; CDR3: AISESLGGGYNEQF
V: TRBV7-9; J: TRBJ1-2; CDR3: ASSPGQGIYGYT
V: TRBV6-6; J: TRBJ1-3; CDR3: ASRLDTSSGNTIY
V: TRBV29-1; J: TRBJ1-1; CDR3: SARTGGTEAF
V: TRBV20-1; J: TRBJ1-2; CDR3: SARDQPYGYT
V: TRBV7-9; J: TRBJ2-5; CDR3: ASSLLAQETQY
V: TRBV12-3/TRBV12-4; J: TRBJ2-3; CDR3: ASSLSEADTQY
V: TRBV19; J: TRBJ1-2; CDR3: ASSPPGQGRYGYT
V: TRBV12-3/TRBV12-4; J: TRBJ2-3; CDR3: ASTPGGVTDTQY
V: TRBV2; J: TRBJ2-1; CDR3: ASSGAHEQF
V: TRBV4-3; J: TRBJ1-2; CDR3: ASSQEAGFRGYT
V: TRBV4-1; J: TRBJ1-2; CDR3: ASSQDGGQTPGYGYT
V: TRBV28; J: TRBJ1-1; CDR3: ASSLRGIAF
V: TRBV6-5; J: TRBJ2-3; CDR3: ASSYGTSRTDTQY
V: TRBV20-1; J: TRBJ2-2; CDR3: SAREALTSTGELF
V: TRBV3-1; J: TRBJ1-6; CDR3: ASSQERGSNSPLH
V: TRBV3-1; J: TRBJ2-1; CDR3: ASSQEGRSSYNEQF
V: TRBV4-1; J: TRBJ2-7; CDR3: ASSQGQASAEQY
V: TRBV2; J: TRBJ1-1; CDR3: ASSGQGPSTEAF
V: TRBV27; J: TRBJ2-7; CDR3: ASSLLGLAGGEQY
V: TRBV6-2/TRBV6-3; J: TRBJ2-7; CDR3: ASSQLAGATYEQY
V: TRBV20-1; J: TRBJ1-6; CDR3: SARAEDRGNSPLH
V: TRBV12-3/TRBV12-4; J: TRBJ1-2; CDR3: ASSLPGRTYYGYT
V: TRBV7-8; J: TRBJ2-5; CDR3: ASSLRDRGGETQY
V: TRBV18; J: TRBJ2-1; CDR3: ASSLGPVGSYNEQF
V: TRBV5-1; J: TRBJ2-3; CDR3: ASSPPSGVIDTQY
V: TRBV23-1; J: TRBJ2-5; CDR3: ASSQGGGREEETQY
V: TRBV20-1; J: TRBJ2-1; CDR3: SAIPGTGGHEQF
V: TRBV2; J: TRBJ1-1; CDR3: ASSGQGAVEAF
V: TRBV20-1; J: TRBJ2-3; CDR3: SAREFGRDRGIDTQY